This TCR beta chain was documented in a study of T-cell reconstitution after alpha-beta-depleted transplantation in children. Molecular barcoding with unique molecular identifiers was used for the TCRbeta library. TCRdb re-analysed the PCR reads in MiXCR, keeping a single row per CDR3 protein. The table has hundreds of thousands of distinct CDR3 sequences, about 10% seen once. This clonotype was observed a handful of times. CDR3 length: 12 residues. V lost 6 bases, J lost 7 bases, and 10 bases lay in between. The rearrangement uses TRBV12-3 or TRBV12-4 and TRBJ2-1, with D unresolved. The input for sequencing was PBMCs from the stem cell graft donor, taken from the stem cell graft. The TCR sequence derives from a human donor who donated a stem cell graft to a child with acute myeloid leukemia. CDR3 region: CASSRLLNEQFF. Here the CDR3 DNA reads TGTGCCAGCAGCCGCCTTTTAAATGAGCAGTTCTTC.